This T cell receptor beta chain was observed in a study of blood T cell repertoires in COVID-19. At the level of the study: The United States, Italy and Spain provided the acute and convalescent COVID-19 samples. PBMCs, B-cell-depleted T cells, or T cells provided the cDNA or gDNA that made up the material.

The CDR3 is 13 residues long. Germline V lookup: CDR1 MGHRA, CDR2 YSYEKL. V lost 4 bases and J lost 6, with 10 bases in between. How the authors handled the data: Estimates of nucleated cell counts were drawn from the amplification of reference gene primers. Generated by immunoSEQ multiplex PCR, the TCRdb table keeps only in-frame clones and is missing some. D and trimming come from the DNA, and the V and J calls and clone size come from that table. The sample carries approximately 120,000 clones, roughly 84% recorded once. The clonotype comes from a woman of 80 years or more with acute or convalescent COVID-19. The sequencing sample was made of peripheral blood. This chain uses TRBV4-1 with TRBJ1-5; no reliable D call. CDR3 in amino acids: CASSPSERQPQHF. The CDR3 bases are TGCGCCAGCAGCCCCTCCGAGCGTCAGCCCCAGCATTTT.